A selection of T cell receptor beta chains follows, all from one sample in a study of neurological immune-mediated disorders. TCRdb fed the 5' RACE reads into MiXCR, producing one record per CDR3 protein. The sample contains about 99,000 distinct CDR3 sequences, roughly a tenth of which appear only once. Sequenced input: PBMCs. The receptors derive from a female donor with HTLV-1-associated myelopathy (HAM/TSP). Both conserved end residues are part of each CDR3. The D gene is left open where the match is weak. Clone size is stated in some rows and not others, as once, few, many or a class when expanded.

v_call: TRBV20-1
j_call: TRBJ2-5
d_call: .
clone_size: many
cdr3_nt: TGCAGTGCTAGGCCTAACCTTCAAGAGACCCAGTACTTC
cdr3_aa: CSARPNLQETQYF

v_call: TRBV5-6
j_call: TRBJ2-1
d_call: TRBD1
clone_size: many
cdr3_nt: TGTGCCAGCAGCACTGGGACAGTTAATGAGCAGTTCTTC
cdr3_aa: CASSTGTVNEQFF

v_call: TRBV18
j_call: TRBJ2-1
d_call: TRBD1
clone_size: .
cdr3_nt: TGTGCCAGCTCACCATATACAGGGGGCTCCTACAATGAGCAGTTCTTC
cdr3_aa: CASSPYTGGSYNEQFF

v_call: TRBV5-1
j_call: TRBJ2-7
d_call: TRBD1
clone_size: .
cdr3_nt: TGCGCCAGCAGCTGGCAGGGGGCCTACGAGCAGTACTTC
cdr3_aa: CASSWQGAYEQYF

v_call: TRBV5-6
j_call: TRBJ2-1
d_call: .
clone_size: many
cdr3_nt: TGTGCCAGCAGCTTGGGTCGGGGATACAATGAGCAGTTCTTC
cdr3_aa: CASSLGRGYNEQFF

v_call: TRBV29-1
j_call: TRBJ1-2
d_call: .
clone_size: many
cdr3_nt: TGCAGCATCCGAAGCAATGGCTACACCTTC
cdr3_aa: CSIRSNGYTF

v_call: TRBV11-3
j_call: TRBJ2-1
d_call: TRBD2
clone_size: many
cdr3_nt: TGTGCCAGCAGCTCGGGTTTTAGCGGGGGGGCCAATGAGCAGTTCTTC
cdr3_aa: CASSSGFSGGANEQFF

v_call: TRBV6-5
j_call: TRBJ2-6
d_call: .
clone_size: many
cdr3_nt: TGTGCCAGCAGTTACAGAGTCTCTGGGGCCAACGTCCTGACTTTC
cdr3_aa: CASSYRVSGANVLTF

v_call: TRBV11-1
j_call: TRBJ2-2
d_call: TRBD2
clone_size: many
cdr3_nt: TGTGCCAGCAGCTCGGGACTAGCGGGGGGCACCGGGGAGCTGTTTTTT
cdr3_aa: CASSSGLAGGTGELFF

v_call: TRBV6-5
j_call: TRBJ1-3
d_call: .
clone_size: .
cdr3_nt: TGTGCCAGCAGTTACTCAGGGAGCGTCGGTGGAAACACCATATATTTT
cdr3_aa: CASSYSGSVGGNTIYF

v_call: TRBV29-1
j_call: TRBJ1-1
d_call: .
clone_size: many
cdr3_nt: TGCAGCCCCTTAAAAGGGGGAACTGAAGCTTTCTTT
cdr3_aa: CSPLKGGTEAFF

v_call: TRBV5-1
j_call: TRBJ2-1
d_call: .
clone_size: .
cdr3_nt: TGCGCCAGCAGCGAAAATCTAGCGTGGGATGGGCAGTTCTTC
cdr3_aa: CASSENLAWDGQFF

v_call: TRBV20-1
j_call: TRBJ2-1
d_call: TRBD2
clone_size: .
cdr3_nt: TGCAGTGCCAAGACTAGCGGGGGGCCAATATCCTACAATGATCAGTTCTTC
cdr3_aa: CSAKTSGGPISYNDQFF

v_call: TRBV5-5
j_call: TRBJ2-1
d_call: TRBD1
clone_size: few
cdr3_nt: TGTGCCAGCAGCCCGGGACAGGGGTCTTATGAGCAGTTCTTC
cdr3_aa: CASSPGQGSYEQFF

v_call: TRBV20-1
j_call: TRBJ2-3
d_call: .
clone_size: many
cdr3_nt: TGCAGTGCTAGAGATCGGAACTACAAGCAGGTTCAGTATTTT
cdr3_aa: CSARDRNYKQVQYF

v_call: TRBV5-6
j_call: TRBJ2-7
d_call: TRBD1
clone_size: .
cdr3_nt: TGTACCAACAGCCAAGACCCACAGGGGGGACAGCACGAGCAGTACTTC
cdr3_aa: CTNSQDPQGGQHEQYF

v_call: TRBV5-5
j_call: TRBJ2-3
d_call: TRBD2
clone_size: few
cdr3_nt: TGTGCCAGCAGCTTGGGTGGTAGCGGGTCCACAGATACGCAGTATTTT
cdr3_aa: CASSLGGSGSTDTQYF

v_call: TRBV2
j_call: TRBJ2-3
d_call: .
clone_size: many
cdr3_nt: TGTGCCAGCAGATCTACAGGGCTTCGGGGAGATACGCAGTATTTT
cdr3_aa: CASRSTGLRGDTQYF

v_call: TRBV7-9
j_call: TRBJ2-1
d_call: TRBD2
clone_size: many
cdr3_nt: TGTGCCAGCAGCCTCAGACTAGCGGGGGCGTATGAGCAGTTCTTC
cdr3_aa: CASSLRLAGAYEQFF

v_call: TRBV5-6
j_call: TRBJ2-3
d_call: .
clone_size: once
cdr3_nt: TGTGCCAGCAGCTTGAAGCACACAGATACGCAGTATTTT
cdr3_aa: CASSLKHTDTQYF

v_call: TRBV5-1
j_call: TRBJ2-2
d_call: TRBD1
clone_size: many
cdr3_nt: TGCGCCAGCAGCATACCAGGGGGTGAGGTTGGCACCGGGGAGCTGTTTTTT
cdr3_aa: CASSIPGGEVGTGELFF

v_call: TRBV15
j_call: TRBJ2-1
d_call: TRBD1
clone_size: .
cdr3_nt: TGTGCTACCAGCAGAGGCCGACAGGGCCACAATGAGCAGTTCTTC
cdr3_aa: CATSRGRQGHNEQFF

v_call: TRBV6-5
j_call: TRBJ2-5
d_call: .
clone_size: many
cdr3_nt: TGTGCCAGCAGTTACTCGGGCAGGCGAGAGACCCAGTACTTC
cdr3_aa: CASSYSGRRETQYF

v_call: TRBV12-3/TRBV12-4
j_call: TRBJ1-5
d_call: TRBD1
clone_size: many
cdr3_nt: TGTGCCAGCAGTTTCCGGGACAGGGCGGTTCAGCCCCAGCATTTT
cdr3_aa: CASSFRDRAVQPQHF